This record covers a single TCR beta chain. The antigen is unknown. The data derive from a study of blood T cells in healthy people across ages. Points from the study as a whole: Naive and antigen-experienced cells were not separated, limiting conclusive comparison.

PCR was performed a second time for about 6 to 11 cycles using a sample-barcoded 5' primer and a J-beta primer mix. TCRdb redid the calling of the 5' RACE reads with MiXCR, one entry per CDR3 protein. The table lists hundreds of thousands of distinct CDR3 sequences, over 40% of them singletons, with about 14% in the top ten. The CDR3 covers 14 residues. V dropped 1 base and J dropped 4 bases, with 10 bases sitting between them. The germline V gene has CDR1 LGHDT and CDR2 YNNKEL (reference sequence). This clonotype was obtained from an elderly woman in good health. The chain links TRBV3-1 to TRBJ1-1; D is possibly TRBD1 (5 bases). Sequencing was performed on blood. The CDR3 sequence: CASSQVGRGTEAFF. CDR3 sequence (DNA): TGTGCCAGCAGCCAAGTGGGGAGGGGCACTGAAGCTTTCTTT.